This T cell receptor (beta chain) was identified during a study of T-cell memory formation after mild COVID-19. Broader study findings: Clones that shrank (day 15 to 85) were balanced CD4/CD8, whereas later expanders leaned CD4+. For second-wave clones that peaked at day 37, SARS-CoV-2 specificity went unverified.

Constant-segment primers served in 5'RACE that generated TCR alpha and TCR beta cDNA libraries bearing sample barcodes and UMIs. One entry per CDR3 protein results from TCRdb running MiXCR on the 5' RACE reads. The sample lists under 250,000 distinct CDR3 sequences, roughly 9.4% occurring once. There are 14 residues in the CDR3. V was trimmed by 1 base and J by 4 bases, leaving 12 bases between them. In germline, CDR1 is SGHRS, CDR2 YFSETQ. In regard to this clonotype: The antigen is not known.

The TCR originated in a man in his late teens or twenties who had mild COVID-19 (a few samples of this study predate the infection). Cell type and time point are not known. Sequencing was performed on PBMCs or a T cell subset sorted from them (not recorded which). The chain recombines TRBV5-1 with TRBJ2-7; D perhaps matches TRBD1 (5 bases). The CDR3 DNA sequence: TGCGCCAGCAGCTTGAACAGGAAATTTTACGAGCAGTACTTC. Residues: CASSLNRKFYEQYF. Full variable domain (rest looked up from reference TRBV5-1 and TRBJ2-7): KAGVTQTPRYLIKTRGQQVTLSCSPISGHRSVSWYQQTPGQGLQFLFEYFSETQRNKGNFPGRFSGRQFSNSRSEMNVSTLELGDSALYLCASSLNRKFYEQYFGPGTRLTVT.